This T cell receptor beta chain was profiled in a study of cytomegalovirus exposure and HLA in healthy donors. The PCR made use of 60 Vbeta and 13 Jbeta primers. The repertoire was sequenced with immunoSEQ multiplex PCR; TCRdb's copy has only in-frame clones and lacks some. The data contain 150,000 to 200,000 clones, 60% to 85% of them singletons. V lost 4 bases to trimming and J lost 0 bases; unmatched junction nucleotides: 4. Germline CDR1 and CDR2: SGDLS and YYNGEE. CDR3 size: 15 residues. This clone was detected once. Sequencing was done on a sample of PBMCs. The receptor's source is a man under 40 in good health and CMV-seropositive. The rearrangement uses TRBV9 and TRBJ1-5; 7 bases fit TRBD1. CDR3: CASSPGGYSNQPQHF. DNA for the CDR3: TGTGCCAGCAGCCCAGGGGGGTATAGCAATCAGCCCCAGCATTTT.